This T cell receptor (beta chain) comes out of a study of shared clonotypes between healthy human individuals (dated by TCRdb to about 2020). For context, the study as a whole: The cohort included three men and two women between 18 and 49 years of age. Each donor's leukapheresis produced roughly between about 0.9 and 9.5 billion PBMCs. Different laboratories and diverse techniques were used to prepare libraries and sequence TCR repertoires, to increase sequencing depth and limit assay-specific biases. For each donor, three plates each were used for CD4 naive and CD4 memory, two plates were used for CD8 naive, and one plate was used for CD8 memory. To estimate repertoire size and how much clonotype sharing occurs between individuals, the study deeply sequenced the blood TCR repertoires of a handful of healthy adults. Here is what the overall study found, with its caveats: Because the study included a small number of donors, the genetic and exposure-history diversity represented was limited. Rarefaction of sorted-subset datasets indicated incomplete sequencing despite the large sequencing depth. Naive subsets generally had larger estimated clonotype richness than memory subsets did. Only blood was sampled, and tissue TCR repertoires likely differ from those in blood. Pairwise subsampling indicated that sequencing depth was expected to affect the degree of clonotype sharing among donors. Roughly 5% of naive CD4, around 3.5% of naive CD8, roughly 2.4% of memory CD4, and about 0.4% of memory CD8 clonotypes were shared across several donors. Higher generation probabilities were observed for clonotypes shared by all four sorted-subset donors than for non-shared clonotypes.

Using the deep immunoSEQ assay, multiplex PCR amplified TCR CDR3 regions from genomic DNA. Extracted genomic DNA from each cell subset was spread evenly across all wells of several immunoSEQ 96-well plates, with each plate serving as a replicate. For sorted subsets, approximately 190 ng genomic DNA, equal to about 30,000 T cell genomes, was loaded into each replicate PCR. The purified libraries were quantified using a Qubit 3.0 fluorometer, sized with a Bioanalyzer 2100, and then quantified again using the KAPA Library Quantification kit. Each immunoSEQ 96-well plate was sequenced on its own single-read 150-cycle Illumina NextSeq 550 flow cell. Per the source publication's procedure: Because the immunoSEQ output held only junctional sequences and lacked quality scores, the filtering could not match the filtering applied to full-length reads. To assign V/J genes and CDR3, sequences were annotated using PyIR, a Python wrapper for IgBLAST v1.9, with IMGT germline references. Any read was removed if the V/J assignment was weak (E-value above 1e-6), the CDR3 was missing, or the read contained stop codons, out-of-frame junctions, or ambiguous translated residues. V3J clonotypes were defined as sequences sharing the same inferred V gene, J gene, and CDR3 amino acid sequence. Percentage overlap between repertoires was calculated by dividing the number of shared unique clonotypes by the size of the smaller repertoire. Repertoire richness was assessed with RTK rarefaction, the Chao1 estimator, and Recon v2.1 estimates of unobserved clonotypes. For all TCRbeta clonotypes obtained by the gDNA method from a few donors, generation probabilities were computed with OLGA. TCRdb's version of the immuneACCESS table is confined to in-frame rearrangements and falls short of the full clone set. An unresolved V gene accounts for under half of the shortfall where checked; the remainder is of unknown origin. V, J and clone size reflect that table, while D and trimming were determined from the DNA. The sample data list roughly 2 million clones, and about 95% of these were observed just once. Roughly 1% of the sample lies in the top ten.

On this clone itself: Its antigen remains unidentified. No base quality information exists; no much larger clone differs at one position.

CD8 naive samples were obtained by positive selection for CCR7 among CD45RO-negative cells, yielding a CD45RA+CCR7+ population from which TemRA cells were excluded. Healthy HIV-negative adults with no recently reported acute infections or vaccinations were included as donors. Every donor was a Caucasian adult living in Nashville, Tennessee, USA. After blood collection by leukapheresis, PBMCs were isolated using Ficoll-Histopaque density gradient centrifugation and then cryopreserved in the vapor phase of liquid nitrogen. Purity and quantity of every magnetically sorted T cell population were checked by analytical flow cytometry. Each sorted fraction had its genomic DNA isolated and then quantified by UV absorbance on a Nanodrop 2000c. V gives up 4 bases and J gives up 3 bases, and the segment between their germline ends measures 10 bases. From the cysteine up to the phenylalanine, the CDR3 has a length of 13 residues. Only the CDR3 DNA stays, 39 bases, in frame from base 1. The germline V gene (reference sequence) gives CDR1 as SEHNR and CDR2 as FQNEAQ.

This chain joins TRBV7-9 to TRBJ2-7, with the D gene not clear enough to name. Sequences were obtained from naive CD8+ T cells sorted from blood. The sample's cell subset or site label, in plain terms: CD45RA+CCR7+. The origin of this receptor is a man younger than 35 in good health. CDR3 sequence: CASSSGPIYEQYF. The DNA is as follows: TGTGCCAGCAGCTCAGGACCCATCTACGAGCAGTACTTC.